These 7 T cell receptor beta chains share one sample of origin, sequenced in a study of blood T cells in healthy people across ages. The second PCR ran about 6 to 11 cycles with a sample-barcoded 5' primer and J-beta primers. A single record per CDR3 protein comes from TCRdb applying MiXCR to the 5' RACE reads. The sample carries some 1.5 million distinct CDR3 sequences, roughly two fifths recorded once. Specimen: blood. Receptor source: a woman aged 18-35 years in good health.

In its sample, this clonotype was seen a few times. The V gene is TRBV28, the J gene TRBJ1-2; no definite D call. This CDR3 region has 15 residues. V lost 5 bases and J lost 0, with 13 bases in between. CDR1 and CDR2 (germline): MDHEN, SYDVKM. The CDR3 sequence is CASSQHAGTNYGYTF. The CDR3 DNA reads as TGTGCCAGCAGTCAGCATGCCGGGACTAACTATGGCTACACCTTC.

V is TRBV20-1 and J is TRBJ2-3; a weak D match, TRBD1 (6 bases). V lost 0 bases and J 2 bases, leaving 9 bases between the germline ends. Germline V lookup: CDR1 DFQATT, CDR2 SNEGSKA (reference sequence). The CDR3 runs 14 residues. As DNA, the CDR3 is TGCAGTGCTAGAGAGGGGGCTAACACAGATACGCAGTATTTT. Translating it yields CSAREGANTDTQYF.

Only a few counts were recorded for this clonotype. The gene calls are TRBV5-1 and TRBJ2-3; D possibly corresponds to TRBD2 (7 bases). V was shortened by 2 bases and J by 2 bases, with 15 bases between the two germline ends. The CDR3 runs to 16 residues. Germline V gene sequence: CDR1 SGHRS, CDR2 YFSETQ. CDR3 loop: CASSLQVGGLTDTQYF. The CDR3 bases are TGCGCCAGCAGCTTACAGGTGGGGGGGCTCACAGATACGCAGTATTTT.

This chain uses TRBV7-2 with TRBJ2-1, with 8 bases identical to TRBD2. Trimming cost V 5 bases and J 5 bases; bases outside gene matches: 5. The CDR3 consists of 14 residues. CDR1 SGHTA and CDR2 FQGNSA come from the germline V gene. The CDR3 coding sequence is TGTGCCAGCAGCGCGGGGGGCTACGACAATGAGCAGTTCTTC. Protein product: CASSAGGYDNEQFF.

A few counts support this clonotype. The chain combines TRBV20-1 with TRBJ2-4; D not certain. The assigned J gene may be wrong: the sequence end matches TRBJ2-5 better. The CDR3 sequence is 13 residues long. Germline CDR1 DFQATT, CDR2 SNEGSKA (reference sequence). This CDR3 is CSARGTGMETQYF. In DNA, the CDR3 is TGCAGTGCTAGAGGTACGGGCATGGAGACCCAGTACTTC.

This clonotype was recorded many times. The genes are TRBV6-2 or TRBV6-3 and TRBJ2-5, with TRBD2 matching 8 bases. The V gene end was trimmed by 2 bases and the J gene end by 0 bases; junction bases not matched to a gene: 14. The CDR3 spans 19 residues. The germline gives CDR1 MNHEY, CDR2 SVGEGT. CDR3 region: CASSYLAQCGGTYQETQYF. CDR3 bases: TGTGCCAGCAGTTACCTAGCACAGTGCGGGGGGACGTACCAAGAGACCCAGTACTTC.

This clonotype occurred once. The V gene is TRBV21-1, the J gene TRBJ1-5; the table calls TRBD1, which could not be checked here. TRBV21-1 is flagged as a pseudogene. The CDR3 sequence is 12 residues long. The CDR3 DNA sequence: TGTGCCATCCCGACAGGGCGGTCGGCCCAGCATTTT. Its translation is CAIPTGRSAQHF.